The clone carrying this T cell receptor (beta chain) was counted ten times or more. Its antigen is unknown. A second PCR of roughly 7 to 11 cycles used a sample-barcoded 5' primer and a J-beta primer mix. The authors tagged each cDNA molecule using a template-switch adaptor with 12 random nucleotides. One entry per CDR3 protein, called by TCRdb with MiXCR from the 5' RACE reads. The repertoire includes some 920,000 distinct CDR3 sequences, roughly half of them detected once, and about a fifth sits in the top ten. The data are from a study of blood T cells in healthy people across ages. Study findings and constraints: Estimates based on one million T cells were treated as lower bounds. Changes in expanded clonotypes were possibly confounded, as the CMV status of donors was unknown. Getting older went along with TCR beta diversity per million T cells dropping roughly linearly.

This CDR3 comprises 15 residues. Per germline, CDR1 DFQATT and CDR2 SNEGSKA (reference sequence). The source of this sequence is a woman aged 60 to 75 in good health. This chain uses TRBV20-1 with TRBJ2-7; 12 bases map to TRBD1. Sequenced material: blood. The CDR3 DNA reads as TGCAGGGGGGTTTGGGGACAGGGGGCGACCTACGAGCAGTACTTC. This codes for CRGVWGQGATYEQYF.